In its sample, the clone carrying this T cell receptor (beta chain) was seen a few times. These data belong to a study of cytomegalovirus exposure and HLA in healthy donors. 13 Jbeta primers and 60 Vbeta primers were used for the PCR. Profiling relied on immunoSEQ multiplex PCR, and the TCRdb table lists in-frame clones only, not all of them. The profile shows under 250,000 clones, roughly 84% of them singletons. Material: PBMCs. The TCR sequence derives from a girl aged 2-10 years in good health and CMV-seronegative.

CDR3: CASRSKRAGATFLMNTEAFF. CDR3 DNA sequence: TGTGCCAGTAGATCCAAGAGGGCAGGGGCCACCTTCCTAATGAACACTGAAGCTTTCTTT. The chain couples TRBV19 to TRBJ1-1; tentatively, D is TRBD1 (6 bases). V was clipped by 6 bases and J by 0 bases, with 29 bases between them. Germline CDR1 is LNHDA and CDR2 is SQIVND (reference sequence). The CDR3 runs to 20 residues.